The clone carrying this T cell receptor beta chain has just one count. The identical CDR3 is also encoded by other nucleotide sequences in the sample. This sample stems from a study of blood T cell repertoires in COVID-19. About the study: Samples of COVID-19 (acute and convalescent) were obtained from the United States, Italy and Spain. Sources were T cells, B-cell-depleted T cells, or PBMCs; the material itself was cDNA or gDNA.

Original processing methods: It was from reference gene primer amplification that nucleated cell counts were estimated. Clones were sequenced by immunoSEQ multiplex PCR, and TCRdb holds only the in-frame ones, with some missing. From that table come the V and J calls and clone size; the DNA was used to work out D and trimming. The sample holds more than 200,000 clones; around 84% are singletons and the top ten take 4% to 5%. Germline CDR1 reads LNHNV; CDR2 reads YYDKDF (reference sequence). V lost 0 bases to trimming and J lost 7 bases, with 10 bases between them. The CDR3 sequence is 13 residues long.

The source of this sequence is a man aged 60 to 69 with acute or convalescent COVID-19. V and J are TRBV15 and TRBJ2-7; weak D call: TRBD1 (7 bases). The sample taken for sequencing was peripheral blood. The CDR3 DNA reads as TGTGCCACCAGCAGAGATCCAGGGGGGGAGCAGTACTTC. Protein sequence: CATSRDPGGEQYF.